This entry describes one TCR beta chain. Its target is not known. The data were obtained in a study of Ad26.COV2.S vaccination and SARS-CoV-2 variants. Whole-study context: The vaccine Ad26.COV2.S was put into the muscle once, or twice with 56 days between.

The study, taken as a whole, reports: Participants given vaccine showed non-spike TCR breadth similar to that of placebo recipients.

TCRdb's copy holds only in-frame clones and misses some; the assay was immunoSEQ multiplex PCR. The table has roughly 320,000 clones, roughly 91% seen once; the top ten hold 3.4%. Specified treatment: about 20 received Ad26.COV2.S at low or high dose, single or two shots; several received placebo; per-sample allocation not given. Collection of the samples took place on day 63 after the first injection of vaccine or placebo. The donor was a Boston adult aged 18-55 years. V lost 3 bases, J lost 5 bases, and 11 bases lay in between. The CDR3 is 14 amino acids. Germline assignment: CDR1 DFQATT and CDR2 SNEGSKA (reference sequence).

The TCR sequence derives from a person aged 18-65 years who received the Ad26.COV2.S COVID-19 vaccine or a placebo. The V gene is TRBV20-1, the J gene TRBJ1-6; no clear D. Specimen: peripheral blood, collected in a trial of Ad26.COV2.S vaccine versus placebo. CDR3 region: CSASSGYNNSPLHF. For the CDR3, the DNA is TGCAGTGCTAGTTCGGGGTATAATAATTCACCCCTCCACTTT.